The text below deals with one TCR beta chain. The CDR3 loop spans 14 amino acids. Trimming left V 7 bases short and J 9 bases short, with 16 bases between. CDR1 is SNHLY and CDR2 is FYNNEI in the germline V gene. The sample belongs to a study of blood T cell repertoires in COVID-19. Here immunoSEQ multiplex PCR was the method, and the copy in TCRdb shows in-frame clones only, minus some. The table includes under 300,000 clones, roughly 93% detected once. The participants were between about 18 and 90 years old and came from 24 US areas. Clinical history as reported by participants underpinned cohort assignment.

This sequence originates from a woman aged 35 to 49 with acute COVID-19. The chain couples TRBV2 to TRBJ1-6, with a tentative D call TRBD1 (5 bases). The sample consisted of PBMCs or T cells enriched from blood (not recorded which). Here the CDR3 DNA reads TGTGCCAGCACCTTAGTGGGGGGGGGTTCACCCCTCCACTTT. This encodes CASTLVGGGSPLHF.